This T cell receptor (beta chain) was observed in a study of T cell responses to AZD1222 COVID-19 vaccine. Findings of the study overall: The donor cohort was predominantly white British with a female majority, and clonal diversity may have been underestimated. It was only after the peak T cell response that any repertoires were sampled. The CD4 TCRs associated with vaccination extended across spike and predominated at 160-218 and 743-854.

Libraries were prepared by immunoSEQ multiplex PCR; TCRdb keeps only in-frame clonotypes and omits some of them. The table has 80,000 or so clones, 70% to 90% seen once; the top ten hold over 9.5%. Worth noting for this clone: The antigen remains unidentified.

This CDR3 is 14 amino acids long. With 4 bases removed from V and 3 bases from J, the gap between germline ends came to 11 bases. Germline V lookup: CDR1 MDHEN, CDR2 SYDVKM. The receptor was isolated from an adult who received the AZD1222 COVID-19 vaccine. The chain combines TRBV28 with TRBJ2-3; no reliable D call. This material consisted of peripheral blood, taken 28 days after the second AZD1222 dose. CDR3 region: CASSSVISTDTQYF. Written as DNA, the CDR3 is TGTGCCAGCAGTTCCGTCATTAGTACAGATACGCAGTATTTT.